The entry below gives a single TCR beta chain sequence along with its context. J was trimmed by 5 bases and V by 6 bases; bases with no gene match: 6. This CDR3 is 14 amino acids long. Germline CDR1 and CDR2: SNHLY and FYNNEI. The sample originates from a study of OX40 agonist ivuxolimab in advanced cancers. Data came from immunoSEQ multiplex PCR; TCRdb stores just in-frame clones and leaves some out. Of under 60,000 clones in the sample, about 88% are singletons; the top ten hold roughly 54%. The chain is built from TRBV2 and TRBJ1-5; 8 bases are a match to TRBD1. This receptor was identified in an adult with an advanced solid tumor such as melanoma, head and neck, liver or kidney cancer. Sequences were derived from CD4+ or CD8+ T cells sorted from blood, sampled in a trial of the OX40 agonist ivuxolimab. The CDR3 here is CASRGGTGYQPQHF. In DNA form, the CDR3 reads TGTGCCAGCAGGGGGGGGACAGGATATCAGCCCCAGCATTTT.